This T cell receptor (beta chain) was recovered during a study of human T cells and chemical hapten exposure. For the study at large: Patients, predominantly female, presented with alopecia areata, totalis or universalis.

In its sample, this clonotype was seen many times. Regarding time point: patch test 1, 2 weeks after DPC sensitization. Noted treatment: therapeutic diphenylcyclopropenone sensitization with weekly scalp DPC. CDR3 length equals 21 residues. V was trimmed by 0 bases and J by 10 bases, leaving 34 bases between them. TCRdb used MiXCR to reprocess the RACE reads, holding one entry per CDR3 protein. The data show about 110,000 distinct CDR3 sequences, with 8% to 13% seen just once and around 3.4% held by the top ten. The source of this sequence is a middle-aged woman with alopecia areata. Some clones in this sample may be carry-over from other donors' samples. The material sequenced was whole blood, taken in connection with sensitization to the hapten diphenylcyclopropenone (DPC). The chain uses TRBV23-1 and TRBJ1-5; tentatively, D is TRBD1 (6 bases). Being an ORF, TRBV23-1 has a function that is uncertain. The CDR3 is CASSQSLGARRSRGGISPQHF. CDR3 bases: TGCGCCAGCAGTCAATCTTTGGGGGCGCGAAGGAGTCGGGGCGGGATCAGCCCCCAGCATTTT.